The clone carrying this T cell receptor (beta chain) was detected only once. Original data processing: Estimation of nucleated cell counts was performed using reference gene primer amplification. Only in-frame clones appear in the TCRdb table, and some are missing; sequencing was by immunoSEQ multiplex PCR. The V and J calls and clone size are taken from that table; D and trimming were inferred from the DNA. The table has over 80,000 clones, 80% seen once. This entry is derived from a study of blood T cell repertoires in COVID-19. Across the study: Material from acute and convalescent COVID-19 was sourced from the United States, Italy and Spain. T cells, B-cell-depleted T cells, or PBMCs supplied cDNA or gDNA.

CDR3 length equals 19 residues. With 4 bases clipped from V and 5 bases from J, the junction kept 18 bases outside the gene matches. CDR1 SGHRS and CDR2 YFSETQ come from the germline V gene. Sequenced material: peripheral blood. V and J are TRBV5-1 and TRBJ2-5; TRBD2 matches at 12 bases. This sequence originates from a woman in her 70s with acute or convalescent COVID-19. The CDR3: CASSPTGGASGGARETQYF. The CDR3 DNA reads TGCGCCAGCAGCCCAACCGGAGGGGCTAGCGGGGGGGCTCGGGAGACCCAGTACTTC.